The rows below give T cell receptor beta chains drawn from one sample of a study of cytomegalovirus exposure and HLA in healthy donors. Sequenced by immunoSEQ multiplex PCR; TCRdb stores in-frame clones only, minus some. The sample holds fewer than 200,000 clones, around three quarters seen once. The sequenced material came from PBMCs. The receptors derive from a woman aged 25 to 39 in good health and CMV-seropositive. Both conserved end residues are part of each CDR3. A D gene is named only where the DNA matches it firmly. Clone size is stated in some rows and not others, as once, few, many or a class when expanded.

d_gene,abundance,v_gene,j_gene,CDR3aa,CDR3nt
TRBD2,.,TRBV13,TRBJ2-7,CASSPTSGRVHEQYF,TGTGCCAGCAGCCCGACTAGCGGGAGGGTACACGAGCAGTACTTC
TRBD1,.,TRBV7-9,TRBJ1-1,CASSLDGTGNTEAFF,TGTGCCAGCAGCTTAGACGGGACAGGGAACACTGAAGCTTTCTTT
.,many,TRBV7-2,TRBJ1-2,CASSFWQDYGYTF,TGTGCCAGCAGCTTCTGGCAGGACTATGGCTACACCTTC
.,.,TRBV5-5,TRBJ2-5,CASSLDVDLRGWQYF,TGTGCCAGCAGCTTGGATGTGGACTTGCGGGGATGGCAGTACTTC
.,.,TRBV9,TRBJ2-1,CASSVGLGEQFF,TGTGCCAGCAGCGTAGGACTCGGGGAGCAGTTCTTC
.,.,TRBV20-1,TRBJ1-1,CSAAVNTEAFF,TGCAGTGCAGCCGTGAACACTGAAGCTTTCTTT
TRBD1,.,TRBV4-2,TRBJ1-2,CASSRPGTGDGYTF,TGTGCCAGCAGCCGCCCCGGGACAGGGGACGGCTACACCTTC
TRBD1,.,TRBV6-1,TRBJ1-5,CASSAHDRGTSNQPQHF,TGTGCCAGCAGTGCCCATGACAGGGGGACGAGCAATCAGCCCCAGCATTTT
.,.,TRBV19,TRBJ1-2,CASSIPDSNYGYTF,TGTGCCAGTAGTATCCCCGACAGCAACTATGGCTACACCTTC
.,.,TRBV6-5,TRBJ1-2,CASSQAGAAGYTF,TGTGCCAGCAGTCAAGCGGGGGCGGCGGGCTACACCTTC
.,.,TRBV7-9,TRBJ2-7,CASSLPGKETYEQYF,TGTGCCAGCAGCTTACCAGGGAAAGAGACCTACGAGCAGTACTTC
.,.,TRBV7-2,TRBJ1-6,CASSRQFGSPLHF,TGTGCCAGCAGCAGACAGTTCGGGTCACCCCTCCACTTT
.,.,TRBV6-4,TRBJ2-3,CASSQGSGADTQYF,TGTGCCAGCAGCCAGGGTAGCGGCGCAGATACGCAGTATTTT
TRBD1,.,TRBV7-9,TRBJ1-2,CASSPTGAVYGYTF,TGTGCCAGCAGTCCAACAGGGGCAGTCTATGGCTACACCTTC
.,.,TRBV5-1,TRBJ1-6,CASSLEGAALHF,TGCGCCAGCAGCTTGGAGGGAGCGGCCCTCCACTTT
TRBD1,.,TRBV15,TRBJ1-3,CTTSTLTGAGNTIYF,TGTACCACCAGCACTTTGACAGGGGCTGGAAACACCATATATTTT
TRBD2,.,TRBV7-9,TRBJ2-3,CASSLTGGGAGTDTQYF,TGTGCCAGCAGCTTAACCGGCGGGGGGGCAGGTACAGATACGCAGTATTTT
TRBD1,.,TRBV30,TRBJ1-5,CAWSDHRGSGQPQHF,TGTGCCTGGAGTGATCACAGGGGTTCGGGACAGCCCCAGCATTTT
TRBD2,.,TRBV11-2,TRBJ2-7,CASSTWTSGGANEQYF,TGTGCCAGCAGCACTTGGACTAGCGGGGGGGCTAACGAGCAGTACTTC
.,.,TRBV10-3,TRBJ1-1,CAIREGRGWTEAFF,TGTGCCATCAGGGAGGGAAGAGGATGGACTGAAGCTTTCTTT
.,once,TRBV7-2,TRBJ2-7,CASSLGWGVNEQYF,TGTGCCAGCAGCTTAGGGTGGGGGGTAAACGAGCAGTACTTC
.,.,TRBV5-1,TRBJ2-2,CASSLEATGELFF,TGCGCCAGCAGCTTGGAAGCCACCGGGGAGCTGTTTTTT
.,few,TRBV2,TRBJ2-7,CASRLEEQYF,TGTGCCAGCAGGCTAGAGGAGCAGTACTTC
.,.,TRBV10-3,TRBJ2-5,CAIRGDYQETQYF,TGTGCCATCAGGGGGGACTACCAAGAGACCCAGTACTTC
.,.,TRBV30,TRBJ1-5,CAWSVQNNQPQHF,TGTGCCTGGAGTGTACAGAACAATCAGCCCCAGCATTTT
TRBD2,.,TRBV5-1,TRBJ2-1,CASSSVITSGAYNEQFF,TGCGCCAGCAGCTCGGTGATCACTAGCGGAGCTTACAATGAGCAGTTCTTC
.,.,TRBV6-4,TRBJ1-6,CASRLPSGPGENSPLHF,TGTGCCAGCAGACTCCCCTCAGGCCCGGGGGAGAATTCACCCCTCCACTTT
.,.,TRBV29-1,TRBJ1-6,CSVGQNSPLHF,TGCAGCGTCGGACAGAATTCACCCCTCCACTTT
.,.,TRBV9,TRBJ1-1,CASSAINTEAFF,TGTGCCAGCAGCGCTATTAACACTGAAGCTTTCTTT
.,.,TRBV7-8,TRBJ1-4,CASSFRLGEKLFF,TGTGCCAGCAGCTTTCGCCTCGGGGAAAAACTGTTTTTT
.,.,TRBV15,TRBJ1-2,CATSSLKSGLGYTF,TGTGCCACCAGCAGCCTCAAATCGGGATTGGGCTACACCTTC
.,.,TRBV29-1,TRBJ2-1,CSVGYGTMSNEQFF,TGCAGCGTTGGGTACGGGACAATGAGTAATGAGCAGTTCTTC
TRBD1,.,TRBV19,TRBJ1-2,CASRGGDRGPYGYTF,TGTGCCAGTAGAGGTGGGGACAGAGGGCCTTATGGCTACACCTTC
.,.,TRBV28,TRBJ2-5,CASSFPAGKETQYF,TGTGCCAGCAGTTTTCCTGCGGGGAAAGAGACCCAGTACTTC
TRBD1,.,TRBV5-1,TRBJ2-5,CASSVPGGKGETQYF,TGCGCCAGCAGCGTTCCAGGGGGAAAAGGAGAGACCCAGTACTTC
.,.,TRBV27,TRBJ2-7,CASTMSGLPLSNIHEQYF,TGTGCCAGCACAATGTCAGGGCTTCCCCTCAGTAACATCCACGAGCAGTACTTC
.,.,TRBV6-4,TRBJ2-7,CASSDRGRRHHFYEQYF,TGTGCCAGCAGTGACAGGGGCCGACGGCACCATTTCTACGAGCAGTACTTC
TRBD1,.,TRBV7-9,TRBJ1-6,CASSPDRVPNSPLHF,TGTGCCAGCAGCCCGGACAGGGTGCCCAATTCACCCCTCCACTTT
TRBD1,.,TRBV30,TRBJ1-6,CAWSVKGAGNSPLHF,TGTGCCTGGAGTGTTAAGGGGGCAGGGAATTCACCCCTCCACTTT
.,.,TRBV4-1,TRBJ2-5,CASSQGQVETQYF,TGCGCCAGCAGCCAAGGGCAAGTAGAGACCCAGTACTTC
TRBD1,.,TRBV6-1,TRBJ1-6,CGTGFYNSPLHF,TGTGGGACAGGGTTCTATAATTCACCCCTCCACTTT
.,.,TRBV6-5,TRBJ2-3,CASSYEAGGTDTQYF,TGTGCCAGCAGTTACGAGGCAGGGGGGACAGATACGCAGTATTTT
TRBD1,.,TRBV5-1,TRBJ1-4,CASSLTGEDEKLFF,TGCGCCAGCAGCTTGACAGGGGAGGATGAAAAACTGTTTTTT
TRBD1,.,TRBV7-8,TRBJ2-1,CASSFSGRGRLNEQFF,TGTGCCAGCAGCTTTTCTGGCAGGGGGCGTCTTAATGAGCAGTTCTTC
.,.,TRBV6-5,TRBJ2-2,CASTPPGTGELFF,TGTGCCAGCACCCCCCCAGGGACCGGGGAGCTGTTTTTT